Listed below are T cell receptor beta chains from one sample, sequenced in a study of cytomegalovirus exposure and HLA in healthy donors. The assay was immunoSEQ multiplex PCR, and TCRdb's table has in-frame clones only and misses some. The sample lists 250,000 to 350,000 clones, around 90% occurring once. Source material: PBMCs. These receptors were taken from a man between 25 and 39 years old in good health and CMV-seronegative. Each CDR3 is given with its conserved first and last residue. D genes are given only for firm matches.

j_call v_call d_call cdr3_aa cdr3_nt
TRBJ2-2 TRBV27 . CASSLSGPAAGELFF TGTGCCAGCAGTTTATCGGGTCCAGCGGCCGGGGAGCTGTTTTTT
TRBJ2-2 TRBV7-8 . CASSLGTAGIFTGELFF TGTGCCAGCAGCTTAGGGACCGCAGGGATTTTCACCGGGGAGCTGTTTTTT
TRBJ2-1 TRBV6-1 TRBD2 CASSEGLAGVLREQFF TGTGCCAGCAGTGAAGGACTAGCGGGGGTTTTACGTGAGCAGTTCTTC
TRBJ2-7 TRBV11-2 TRBD1 CASSLDLGQGVIHEQYF TGTGCCAGCAGCTTAGATCTGGGGCAGGGGGTCATCCACGAGCAGTACTTC
TRBJ2-1 TRBV4-3 . CASSQDNYRTNEQFF TGCGCCAGCAGCCAAGATAATTACCGGACAAATGAGCAGTTCTTC
TRBJ2-7 TRBV5-1 TRBD1 CASSLNWGTGSYEQYF TGCGCCAGCAGCCTCAATTGGGGGACAGGATCCTACGAGCAGTACTTC
TRBJ2-5 TRBV2 TRBD2 CASSEDLTSGGGQETQYF TGTGCCAGCAGTGAAGACCTCACTAGCGGGGGGGGCCAAGAGACCCAGTACTTC
TRBJ1-5 TRBV6-6 . CASSGGTGSNQPQHF TGTGCCAGCAGTGGCGGGACGGGTAGCAATCAGCCCCAGCATTTT
TRBJ2-3 TRBV5-1 TRBD1 CASRRQGGSDTQYF TGCGCCAGCAGACGACAGGGCGGGTCTGATACGCAGTATTTT
TRBJ2-3 TRBV27 . CASSFRGSTDTQYF TGTGCCAGCAGTTTTAGAGGAAGCACAGATACGCAGTATTTT
TRBJ2-3 TRBV29-1 . CSVGTTGSTDTQYF TGCAGCGTTGGGACCACAGGGAGCACAGATACGCAGTATTTT
TRBJ2-3 TRBV6-1 . CASSEGGGGTDTQYF TGTGCCAGCAGTGAGGGGGGGGGCGGCACAGATACGCAGTATTTT
TRBJ1-2 TRBV19 . CASSIIGAVFHGYTF TGTGCCAGTAGTATAATAGGGGCGGTCTTCCATGGCTACACCTTC
TRBJ1-5 TRBV2 TRBD1 CASRGEEGAWNQPQHF TGTGCCAGCAGGGGGGAGGAGGGGGCATGGAATCAGCCCCAGCATTTT